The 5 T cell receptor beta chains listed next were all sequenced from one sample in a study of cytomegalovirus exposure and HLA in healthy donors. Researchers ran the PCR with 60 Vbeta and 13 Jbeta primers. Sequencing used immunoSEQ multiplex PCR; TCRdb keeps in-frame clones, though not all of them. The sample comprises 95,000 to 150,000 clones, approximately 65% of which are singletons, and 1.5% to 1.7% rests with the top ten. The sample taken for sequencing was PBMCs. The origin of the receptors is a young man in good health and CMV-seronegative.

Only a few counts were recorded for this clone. The CDR3 is CASSEEGTYTEAFF. The CDR3 DNA follows: TGTGCCAGCAGTGAAGAAGGGACATACACTGAAGCTTTCTTT. V usage is TRBV6-1 and J usage is TRBJ1-1, with TRBD1 as a possible D gene (6 bases). The length of the CDR3 is 14 residues. Trimming pared 1 base from V and 3 bases from J, leaving 9 bases between. Germline V gene sequence: CDR1 MNHNS, CDR2 SASEGT.

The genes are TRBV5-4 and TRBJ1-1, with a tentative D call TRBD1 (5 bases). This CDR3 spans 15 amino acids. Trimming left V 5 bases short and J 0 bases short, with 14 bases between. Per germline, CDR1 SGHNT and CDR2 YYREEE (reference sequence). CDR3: CASRAQAGLNTEAFF. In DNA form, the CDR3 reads TGTGCCAGCAGAGCCCAGGCAGGGTTGAACACTGAAGCTTTCTTT. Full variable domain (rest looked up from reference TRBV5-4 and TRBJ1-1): ETGVTQSPTHLIKTRGQQVTLRCSSQSGHNTVSWYQQALGQGPQFIFQYYREEENGRGNFPPRFSGLQFPNYSSELNVNALELDDSALYLCASRAQAGLNTEAFFGQGTRLTVV.

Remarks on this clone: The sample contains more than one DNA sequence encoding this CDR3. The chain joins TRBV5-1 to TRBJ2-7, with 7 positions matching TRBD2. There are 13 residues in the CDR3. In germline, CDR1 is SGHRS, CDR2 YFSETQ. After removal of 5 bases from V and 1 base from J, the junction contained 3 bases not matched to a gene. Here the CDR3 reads CASSLAVSYEQYF. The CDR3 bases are TGCGCCAGCAGTCTAGCGGTATCCTACGAGCAGTACTTC.

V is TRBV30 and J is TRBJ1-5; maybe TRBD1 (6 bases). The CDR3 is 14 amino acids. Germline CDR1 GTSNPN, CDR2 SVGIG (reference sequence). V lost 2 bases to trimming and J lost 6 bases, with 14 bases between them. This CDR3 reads CAWSHSGVGQPQHF. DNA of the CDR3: TGTGCCTGGAGTCACTCAGGGGTGGGTCAGCCCCAGCATTTT.

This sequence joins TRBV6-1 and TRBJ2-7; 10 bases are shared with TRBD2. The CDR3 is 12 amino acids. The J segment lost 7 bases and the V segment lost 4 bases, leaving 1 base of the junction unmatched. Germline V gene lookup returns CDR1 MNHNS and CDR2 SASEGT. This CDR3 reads CASSGSGGEQYF. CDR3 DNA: TGTGCCAGCAGTGGTAGCGGGGGGGAGCAGTACTTC.